Listed here are 7 T cell receptor beta chains from one sample, sequenced in a study of T cell changes during pregnancy in multiple sclerosis (dated by TCRdb to the late 2010s). Receptor amplification or capture employed the immunoSEQ multiplex PCR assay. The table was pulled from immuneACCESS by TCRdb, which kept in-frame rearrangements only. Such tables lose some clones; where checked, under half of the loss comes from unresolved V genes, and the rest has no known cause. This sample has 95,000 to 110,000 clones in its table, and about nine tenths of those were observed once. 0.78% of the sample belongs to the ten largest clones. Sample: peripheral blood, taken in the third trimester of pregnancy. Receptors were obtained from a female donor in good health, enrolled as a control in a pregnancy study.

The V and J genes are TRBV19 and TRBJ2-1; tentatively, D is TRBD1 (5 bases). Trimming stripped 0 bases from V and 7 bases from J, with 16 bases between. The CDR3 runs to 16 residues. Per the germline V gene, CDR1 is LNHDA and CDR2 is SQIVND (reference sequence). In DNA form, the CDR3 reads TGTGCCAGTAGTATAGATCGGGTAGGGGCCCAGAATGAGCAGTTCTTC. Translating gives CASSIDRVGAQNEQFF.

The V and J genes are TRBV4-2 and TRBJ1-5, with no clear D. Germline V CDR1 and CDR2: LGHNA, YNFKEQ. The CDR3 is 14 amino acids. Between the trimmed V and J ends, which lost 3 bases and 4 bases, there was a span of 10 bases. In nucleotides, the CDR3 is TGTGCCAGCAGCCAGGTCCGCGCGAATCAGCCCCAGCATTTT. It encodes CASSQVRANQPQHF.

The chain joins TRBV5-1 to TRBJ1-5; 10 bases are a match to TRBD1. This CDR3 contains 15 residues. With 1 base clipped from V and 5 bases from J, the junction kept 3 bases outside the gene matches. Looked up from germline, CDR1 is SGHRS and CDR2 is YFSETQ. In nucleotides, the CDR3 is TGCGCCAGCAGCTTGAGTGGACAGGGGGATCAGCCCCAGCATTTT. It translates to CASSLSGQGDQPQHF.

The rearrangement uses TRBV15 and TRBJ2-1; 11 bases map to TRBD2. Germline CDR1 is LNHNV and CDR2 is YYDKDF (reference sequence). The V segment lost 3 bases and the J segment 7 bases; nucleotides outside the gene matches: 14. The CDR3 loop spans 18 amino acids. CDR3 sequence reads: CATSRGIAGGLAPNEQFF. In nucleotides, the CDR3 is TGTGCCACCAGCAGGGGAATAGCGGGGGGGCTAGCCCCGAATGAGCAGTTCTTC.

This clone occurred once. The rearrangement links TRBV11-2 to TRBJ2-7, with a possible D match to TRBD1 (6 bases). The CDR3 is 14 residues long. V lost 1 base and J lost 5, with 12 bases in between. In germline, CDR1 is SGHAT, CDR2 FQNNGV. CDR3 sequence reads: CASSLVGQGNEQYF. The DNA for the CDR3 is TGTGCCAGCAGCTTAGTAGGGCAGGGGAACGAGCAGTACTTC.

For this clone: A much larger clone differs by one base, so this may be a read error. V and J are TRBV11-2 and TRBJ1-2, with D hard to call. In germline, CDR1 is SGHAT, CDR2 FQNNGV. The CDR3 has 11 amino acids. The V gene lost 5 bases and the J gene lost 1 base, with 2 bases spanning the gap. This chain's CDR3 is CASSHNYGYTF. For the CDR3, the DNA is TGTGCCAGCAGCCATAACTATGGCTACACCTTC.

This chain uses TRBV5-8 with TRBJ1-4, with 8 positions matching TRBD1. Per the germline V gene, CDR1 is SGHTS and CDR2 is YDEGEE. V dropped 1 base and J dropped 7; count of bases not matched to a gene: 3. The CDR3 contains 14 residues. CDR3 residues: CASSLQGAGEKLFF. The CDR3 nucleotides are TGTGCCAGCAGCTTGCAGGGGGCAGGTGAAAAACTGTTTTTT.